This entry lists 3 T cell receptor beta chains sequenced from one sample in a study of T cells after somatic rescue of genetic block. The assay was immunoSEQ multiplex PCR, and TCRdb's table has in-frame clones only and misses some. The profile shows tens of thousands of clones, approximately 90% of them singletons. The sample comprised peripheral blood mononuclear cells (PBMCs). Receptor source: a man aged 40-49 years.

CDR3: CASSPQRAGIGDTQYF. CDR3 coding DNA: TGTGCCAGCTCCCCTCAACGGGCAGGTATAGGGGATACGCAGTATTTT. V usage is TRBV18 and J usage is TRBJ2-3; no clear D. The CDR3 has 16 residues. V shed 6 bases and J shed 6 bases, with 22 bases lying between them. The germline CDR1 and CDR2 sequences are KGHSH and LQKENI. Full variable domain (missing parts from reference TRBV18 and TRBJ2-3): NAGVMQNPRHLVRRRGQEARLRCSPMKGHSHVYWYRQLPEEGLKFMVYLQKENIIDESGMPKERFSAEFPKEGPSILRIQQVVRGDSAAYFCASSPQRAGIGDTQYFGPGTRLTVL.

The chain employs TRBV28 and TRBJ2-7; 9 nucleotides line up with TRBD2. Looked up from germline, CDR1 is MDHEN and CDR2 is SYDVKM. V lost 1 base to trimming and J lost 6 bases; unmatched junction nucleotides: 7. The CDR3 spans 15 residues. The CDR3 spells CASSLLGAGGVEQYF. CDR3 in DNA: TGTGCCAGCAGTTTATTAGGAGCGGGAGGCGTCGAGCAGTACTTC. The full variable domain, completed using reference TRBV28 and TRBJ2-7, is DVKVTQSSRYLVKRTGEKVFLECVQDMDHENMFWYRQDPGLGLRLIYFSYDVKMKEKGDIPEGYSVSREKKERFSLILESASTNQTSMYLCASSLLGAGGVEQYFGPGTRLTVT.

The genes are TRBV7-9 and TRBJ1-6, with TRBD1 matching over 8 bases. The trim removed 5 bases at V and 5 bases at J, leaving 8 bases unmatched. The CDR3 is 16 amino acids. Germline CDR1 SEHNR, CDR2 FQNEAQ (reference sequence). The CDR3 nucleotides read TGTGCCAGCAGCGGATACGGACAGGGAAATAATTCACCCCTCCACTTT. It encodes CASSGYGQGNNSPLHF. The full variable domain, completed using reference TRBV7-9 and TRBJ1-6, is DTGVSQNPRHKITKRGQNVTFRCDPISEHNRLYWYRQTLGQGPEFLTYFQNEAQLEKSRLLSDRFSAERPKGSFSTLEIQRTEQGDSAMYLCASSGYGQGNNSPLHFGNGTRLTVT.